This TCR beta chain was profiled in a study of CD8+ T cells in alopecia areata. Details on this clone: The antigen is undetermined.

Treatment reported: oral pan-JAK inhibitor, 5-10 mg twice daily. Findings and limits, study-wide: Since there was just one nonresponder, nobody can yet say how baseline CD8+ expansion ties to response. Clonality in lesional scalp, especially alopecia totalis/universalis, exceeded that of normal scalp.

RNA extraction was followed by reverse transcription into cDNA, which acted as the sequencing template. Repertoires were generated with immunoSEQ multiplex PCR, while TCRdb's copy carries only in-frame clones and drops some. The sample carries more than 100,000 clones, over 75% recorded once. CDR1 is MNHEY and CDR2 is SMNVEV in the germline V gene (reference sequence). V dropped 2 bases and J dropped 0 bases, with 26 bases sitting between them. The CDR3 is 22 amino acids. V usage is TRBV27 and J usage is TRBJ2-6; D remains ambiguous. Source: CD8+ T cells sorted from blood, taken at approximately week 30, from a patient treated with tofacitinib. The TCR comes from a human donor with alopecia areata. In DNA, the CDR3 is TGTGCCAGCAGTTTACTGATTCTGGGTTCGGGCACTCCGGGCTCTGGGGCCAACGTCCTGACTTTC. It specifies CASSLLILGSGTPGSGANVLTF.